This T cell receptor beta chain was found in a study of blood T cell repertoires in COVID-19. Study overall: From T cells, B-cell-depleted T cells, or PBMCs came the material, which was cDNA or gDNA.

Assay used: immunoSEQ multiplex PCR; TCRdb lists only in-frame clones, some missing. The sample consists of 150,000 to 200,000 clones, 86% of them appearing once. The CDR3 has 12 amino acids. Trimming took off 5 bases at V and 4 bases at J, with 8 bases between the two ends. Sequencing was done on a sample of peripheral blood. V is TRBV12-3 or TRBV12-4 and J is TRBJ1-1; D possibly corresponds to TRBD1 (5 bases). This clonotype originated in a woman over 75 in a cohort sampled during active or convalescent COVID-19. CDR3 protein: CASSPDSTEAFF. The CDR3 coding sequence is TGTGCCAGCAGTCCCGACAGCACTGAAGCTTTCTTT.